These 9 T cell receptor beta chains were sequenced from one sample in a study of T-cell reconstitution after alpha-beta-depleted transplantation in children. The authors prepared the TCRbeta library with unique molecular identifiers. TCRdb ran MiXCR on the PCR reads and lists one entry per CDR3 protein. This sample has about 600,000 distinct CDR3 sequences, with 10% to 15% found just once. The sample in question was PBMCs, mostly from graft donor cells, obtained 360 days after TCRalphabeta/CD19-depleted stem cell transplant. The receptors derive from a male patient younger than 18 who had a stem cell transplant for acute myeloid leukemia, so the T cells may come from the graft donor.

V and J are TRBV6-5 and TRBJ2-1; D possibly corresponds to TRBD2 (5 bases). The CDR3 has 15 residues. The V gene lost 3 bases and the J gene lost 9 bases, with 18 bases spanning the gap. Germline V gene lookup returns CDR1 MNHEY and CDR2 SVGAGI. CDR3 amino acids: CASSYFPEGLGEQFF. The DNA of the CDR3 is TGTGCCAGCAGTTATTTCCCCGAGGGTCTAGGTGAGCAGTTCTTC.

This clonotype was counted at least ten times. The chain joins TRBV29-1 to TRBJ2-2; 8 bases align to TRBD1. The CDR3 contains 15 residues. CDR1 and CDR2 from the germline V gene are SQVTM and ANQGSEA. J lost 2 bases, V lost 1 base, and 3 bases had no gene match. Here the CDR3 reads CSVEGGQGNTGELFF. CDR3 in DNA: TGCAGCGTTGAAGGAGGACAGGGAAACACCGGGGAGCTGTTTTTT.

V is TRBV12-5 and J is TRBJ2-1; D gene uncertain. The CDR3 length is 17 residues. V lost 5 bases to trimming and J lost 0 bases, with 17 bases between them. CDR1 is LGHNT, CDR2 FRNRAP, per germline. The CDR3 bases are TGTGCTAGTGGTGTAACCTTGGGGAAAAGCTCCTACAATGAGCAGTTCTTC. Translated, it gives CASGVTLGKSSYNEQFF.

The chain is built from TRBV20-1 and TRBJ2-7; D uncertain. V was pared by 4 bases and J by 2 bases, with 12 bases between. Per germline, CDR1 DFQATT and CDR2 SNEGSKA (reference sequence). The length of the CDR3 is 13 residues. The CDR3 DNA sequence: TGCAGTGCTAAGAGGACCCAGCCCTACGAGCAGTACTTC. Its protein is CSAKRTQPYEQYF.

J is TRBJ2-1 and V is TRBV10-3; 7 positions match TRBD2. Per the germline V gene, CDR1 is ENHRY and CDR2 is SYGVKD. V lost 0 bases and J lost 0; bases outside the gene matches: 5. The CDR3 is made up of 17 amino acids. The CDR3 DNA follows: TGTGCCATCAGTGAGTCGCGGGGCGGGAGCTCCTACAATGAGCAGTTCTTC. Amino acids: CAISESRGGSSYNEQFF.

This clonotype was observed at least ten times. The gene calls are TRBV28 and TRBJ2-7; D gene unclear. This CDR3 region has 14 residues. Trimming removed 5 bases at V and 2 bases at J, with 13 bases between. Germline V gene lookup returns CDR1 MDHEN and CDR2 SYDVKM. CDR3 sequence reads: CASSRSPAAYEQYF. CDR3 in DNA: TGTGCCAGCAGTCGAAGCCCAGCAGCCTACGAGCAGTACTTC.

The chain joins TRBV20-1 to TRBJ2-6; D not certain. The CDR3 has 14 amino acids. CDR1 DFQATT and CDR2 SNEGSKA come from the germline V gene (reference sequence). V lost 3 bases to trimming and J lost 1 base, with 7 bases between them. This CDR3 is CSARLSSGANVLTF. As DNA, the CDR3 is TGCAGTGCTAGGCTGTCGTCTGGGGCCAACGTCCTGACTTTC.

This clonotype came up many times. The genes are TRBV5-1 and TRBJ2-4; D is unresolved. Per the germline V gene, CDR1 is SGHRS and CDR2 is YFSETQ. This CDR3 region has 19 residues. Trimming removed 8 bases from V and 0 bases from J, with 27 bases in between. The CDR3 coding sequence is TGCGCCAGTCTTAAACGGAGACAAGGGTTCTTGCTAGCCAAAAACATTCAGTACTTC. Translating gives CASLKRRQGFLLAKNIQYF. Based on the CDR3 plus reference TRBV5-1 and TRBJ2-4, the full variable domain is KAGVTQTPRYLIKTRGQQVTLSCSPISGHRSVSWYQQTPGQGLQFLFEYFSETQRNKGNFPGRFSGRQFSNSRSEMNVSTLELGDSALYLCASLKRRQGFLLAKNIQYFGAGTRLSVL.

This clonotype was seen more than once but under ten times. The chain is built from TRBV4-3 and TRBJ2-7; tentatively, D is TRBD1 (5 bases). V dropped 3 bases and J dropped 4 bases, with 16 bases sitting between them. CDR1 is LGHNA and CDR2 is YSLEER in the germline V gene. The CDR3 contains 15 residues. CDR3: CASSQVKHGAYEQYF. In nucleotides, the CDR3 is TGCGCCAGCAGCCAGGTAAAGCATGGGGCTTACGAGCAGTACTTC.